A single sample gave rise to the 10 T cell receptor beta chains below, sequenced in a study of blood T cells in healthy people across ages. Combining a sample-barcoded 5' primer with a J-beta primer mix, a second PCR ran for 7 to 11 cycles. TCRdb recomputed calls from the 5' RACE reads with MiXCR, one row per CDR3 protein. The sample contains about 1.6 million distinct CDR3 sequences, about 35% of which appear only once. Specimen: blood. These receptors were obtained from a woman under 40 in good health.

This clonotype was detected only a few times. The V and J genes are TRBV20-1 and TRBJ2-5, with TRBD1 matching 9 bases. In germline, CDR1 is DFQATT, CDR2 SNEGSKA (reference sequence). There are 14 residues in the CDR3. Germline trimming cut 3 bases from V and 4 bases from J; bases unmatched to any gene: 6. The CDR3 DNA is TGCAGTGCTAGGCAAAACAGGGGGCCAGAGACCCAGTACTTC. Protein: CSARQNRGPETQYF.

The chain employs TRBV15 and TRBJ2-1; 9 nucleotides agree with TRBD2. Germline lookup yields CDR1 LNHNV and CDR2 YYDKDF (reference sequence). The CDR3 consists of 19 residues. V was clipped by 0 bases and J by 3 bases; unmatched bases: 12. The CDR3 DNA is TGTGCCACCAGCAGAGATAGGCGTCGACTAGCGGAGAACTACAATGAGCAGTTCTTC. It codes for CATSRDRRRLAENYNEQFF.

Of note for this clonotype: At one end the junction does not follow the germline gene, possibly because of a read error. The CDR3 reads CAGSEWGEGLAKNIQYF. CDR3 bases: TGTGCCGGCAGTGAATGGGGGGAGGGCCTAGCCAAAAACATTCAGTACTTC. V gene TRBV25-1 combines with J gene TRBJ2-4; 7 bases are shared with TRBD2. The germline V gene has CDR1 MGHDK and CDR2 SYGVNS. The CDR3 sequence is 17 residues long. The variable domain in full, completed from reference TRBV25-1 and TRBJ2-4, reads EADIYQTPRYLVIGTGKKITLECSQTMGHDKMYWYQQDPGMELHLIHYSYGVNSTEKGDLSSESTVSRIRTEHFPLTLESARPSHTSQYLCAGSEWGEGLAKNIQYFGAGTRLSVL.

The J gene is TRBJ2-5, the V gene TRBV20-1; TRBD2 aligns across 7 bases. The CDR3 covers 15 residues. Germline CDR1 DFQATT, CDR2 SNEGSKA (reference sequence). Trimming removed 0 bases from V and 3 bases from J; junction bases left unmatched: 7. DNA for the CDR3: TGCAGTGCTAGAGATCCGGGGGGAGGAAAAGAGACCCAGTACTTC. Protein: CSARDPGGGKETQYF.

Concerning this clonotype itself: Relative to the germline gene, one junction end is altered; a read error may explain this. CDR3: CASSGDASSPLHF. The CDR3 DNA reads TGCGCCAGCTCAGGGGACGCCTCTTCACCCCTCCACTTT. The chain uses TRBV10-3 and TRBJ1-6; a weak D match, TRBD1 (6 bases). Germline V gene data show CDR1 as ENHRY and CDR2 as SYGVKD. The CDR3 totals 13 residues.

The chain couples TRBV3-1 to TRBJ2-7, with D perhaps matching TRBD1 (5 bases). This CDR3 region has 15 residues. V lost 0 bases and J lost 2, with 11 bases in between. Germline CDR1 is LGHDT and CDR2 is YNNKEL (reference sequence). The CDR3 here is CASSQDLIGAYEQYF. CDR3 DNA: TGTGCCAGCAGCCAAGATCTCATAGGGGCCTACGAGCAGTACTTC.

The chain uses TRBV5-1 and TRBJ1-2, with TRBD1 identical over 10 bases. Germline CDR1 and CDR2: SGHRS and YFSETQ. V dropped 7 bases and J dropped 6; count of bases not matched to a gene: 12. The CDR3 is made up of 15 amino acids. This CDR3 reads CASGQGTGDQDGYTF. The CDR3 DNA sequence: TGCGCCAGCGGGCAAGGGACAGGGGATCAAGATGGCTACACCTTC.

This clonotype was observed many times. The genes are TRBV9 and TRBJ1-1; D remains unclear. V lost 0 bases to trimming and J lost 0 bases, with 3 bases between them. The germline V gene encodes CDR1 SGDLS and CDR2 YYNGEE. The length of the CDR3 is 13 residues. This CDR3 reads CASSVELNTEAFF. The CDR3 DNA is TGTGCCAGCAGCGTAGAACTGAACACTGAAGCTTTCTTT.

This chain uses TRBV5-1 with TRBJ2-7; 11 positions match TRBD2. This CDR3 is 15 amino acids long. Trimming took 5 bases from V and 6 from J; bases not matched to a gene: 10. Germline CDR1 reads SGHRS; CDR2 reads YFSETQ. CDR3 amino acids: CASSRSGTSGSEQYF. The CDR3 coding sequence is TGCGCCAGCAGTCGATCCGGGACTAGCGGCTCCGAGCAGTACTTC. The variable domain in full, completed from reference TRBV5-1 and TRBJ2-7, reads KAGVTQTPRYLIKTRGQQVTLSCSPISGHRSVSWYQQTPGQGLQFLFEYFSETQRNKGNFPGRFSGRQFSNSRSEMNVSTLELGDSALYLCASSRSGTSGSEQYFGPGTRLTVT.

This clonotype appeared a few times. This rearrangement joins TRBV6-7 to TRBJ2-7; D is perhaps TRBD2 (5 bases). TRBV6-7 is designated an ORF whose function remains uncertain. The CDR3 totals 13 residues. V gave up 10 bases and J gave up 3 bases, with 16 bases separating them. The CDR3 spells CATDPTRVYEQYF. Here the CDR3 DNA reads TGTGCCACCGATCCTACTAGGGTCTACGAGCAGTACTTC.